This T cell receptor (beta chain) was obtained from a study of cytomegalovirus exposure and HLA in healthy donors. Background on the study: About 80 million unique TCR sequences came from HLA-typed donors in an early release.

Notes on the study in general: A later analysis reported that several of the most significant clusters appeared to be linked to common viral pathogens, among them Epstein-Barr virus.

This CDR3 has 14 amino acids. Germline CDR1 reads SGHVS; CDR2 reads FQNEAQ. V lost 6 bases to trimming and J lost 3 bases, with 15 bases between them. All the people who gave samples were healthy bone marrow donors. PCR amplification relied on 60 Vbeta primers (plus 13 Jbeta primers). The data were produced by immunoSEQ multiplex PCR, yet TCRdb's version contains in-frame clones alone and is incomplete. Recorded here are about 160,000 clones; the top ten clones represent 1.3%. As for this clone: What it binds is not known.

Sequencing was performed on PBMCs. This chain links TRBV7-8 with TRBJ2-7; D gene unclear. The sequence was collected from a woman aged 55-75 years in good health and CMV-seronegative. CDR3 loop: CASSLPLVIYEQYF. As DNA, the CDR3 is TGTGCCAGCAGTTTACCGCTAGTTATCTACGAGCAGTACTTC.